This is a list of T cell receptor beta chains from one sample in a study of glioma-infiltrating T cells after dendritic cell vaccination. Profiling relied on immunoSEQ multiplex PCR, and the TCRdb table lists in-frame clones only, not all of them. The sample shows just over 95,000 clones, around three quarters of them seen only once. The specimen comprised blood, sampled before dendritic cell vaccination. The receptor set was obtained from a human donor with glioblastoma. Both conserved end residues are part of each CDR3. The order of the fields is CDR3 DNA, CDR3 protein, clone size, V gene, D gene, J gene. A D gene is named only where the DNA matches it firmly. Clone sizes are given selectively: once, few, many, or a class where the clone is expanded.

DNA: TGCGCCAGCAATCCTAGCGACTACAATGAGCAGTTCTTC; CDR3: CASNPSDYNEQFF; size: few; V: TRBV5-1; D: .; J: TRBJ2-1
DNA: TGTGCCTCGCGAGGGAATGAAAAACTGTTTTTT; CDR3: CASRGNEKLFF; size: .; V: TRBV19; D: .; J: TRBJ1-4
DNA: TGTGCCAGCAGTTACTCCGGCCGGGCAGATACGCAGTATTTT; CDR3: CASSYSGRADTQYF; size: .; V: TRBV6-6; D: .; J: TRBJ2-3
DNA: TGTGCCAGCAAGGACTGGCACACTGAAGCTTTCTTT; CDR3: CASKDWHTEAFF; size: .; V: TRBV2; D: .; J: TRBJ1-1
DNA: TGTGCCAGTAGTCCCGGGACTCTAGCCTACGAGCAGTACTTC; CDR3: CASSPGTLAYEQYF; size: .; V: TRBV19; D: .; J: TRBJ2-7
DNA: TGTGCCAGCAGTTTGGAGGATTTGAGGAAAAATCAGCCCCAGCATTTT; CDR3: CASSLEDLRKNQPQHF; size: few; V: TRBV28; D: .; J: TRBJ1-5
DNA: TGTGCCAGCGGCTCGCCCCAGCATTTT; CDR3: CASGSPQHF; size: .; V: TRBV6-5; D: .; J: TRBJ1-5
DNA: TGCAGCGTTGGAGTCACTAGCGGGGGTTTGTACGAGCAGTACTTC; CDR3: CSVGVTSGGLYEQYF; size: .; V: TRBV29-1; D: TRBD2; J: TRBJ2-7
DNA: TGTGCCACCAGCATGAGGACAGGGGCGGACACTGAAGCTTTCTTT; CDR3: CATSMRTGADTEAFF; size: .; V: TRBV15; D: TRBD1; J: TRBJ1-1
DNA: TGTGCCTGGAACCCCGGACTGCACCTCTACGAGCAGTACTTC; CDR3: CAWNPGLHLYEQYF; size: few; V: TRBV30; D: .; J: TRBJ2-7
DNA: TGCGCCAGCAGCTTGGTGGGCCTGGGGGCCGTAGGAAACACCATATATTTT; CDR3: CASSLVGLGAVGNTIYF; size: .; V: TRBV5-1; D: .; J: TRBJ1-3
DNA: TGCGCCAGCAGCTCCTGGACTAGTTCGGATACGCAGTATTTT; CDR3: CASSSWTSSDTQYF; size: .; V: TRBV5-1; D: TRBD2; J: TRBJ2-3
DNA: TGTGCCAGCAGTGAAATGGGGGGACGCCAGTACGAGCAGTACTTC; CDR3: CASSEMGGRQYEQYF; size: once; V: TRBV6-1; D: .; J: TRBJ2-7
DNA: TGTGCCAGCTACATGACAGGGTTTTCGTTCGAGCAGTACTTC; CDR3: CASYMTGFSFEQYF; size: .; V: TRBV6-1; D: TRBD1; J: TRBJ2-7
DNA: TGTGCCAGTAGTATAGTCCGACAGGGGATATCACCCCTCCACTTT; CDR3: CASSIVRQGISPLHF; size: .; V: TRBV19; D: TRBD1; J: TRBJ1-6
DNA: TGTGCCAGCTCACCAACAACAGGGACTAACTATGGCTACACCTTC; CDR3: CASSPTTGTNYGYTF; size: .; V: TRBV18; D: .; J: TRBJ1-2
DNA: TGCGCCAGCAGTCGCTATTCCCTAGCGGGCCAAGAGACCCAGTACTTC; CDR3: CASSRYSLAGQETQYF; size: .; V: TRBV5-1; D: TRBD2; J: TRBJ2-5
DNA: TGCAGCGTTGGCCGGGACACGAACCAAGAGACCCAGTACTTC; CDR3: CSVGRDTNQETQYF; size: .; V: TRBV29-1; D: .; J: TRBJ2-5
DNA: TGTGCCAGAAGCTTGGGACAGGGGGAAGGCCACGAGCAGTACTTC; CDR3: CARSLGQGEGHEQYF; size: .; V: TRBV5-3; D: TRBD1; J: TRBJ2-7
DNA: TGTGCCAGTAATCTAAGGGAGGGGAGAACTGAAGCTTTCTTT; CDR3: CASNLREGRTEAFF; size: .; V: TRBV19; D: .; J: TRBJ1-1
DNA: TGTGCCAGCAGTGAAGAAGGGGTATTGGGAAATGAGCAGTTCTTC; CDR3: CASSEEGVLGNEQFF; size: few; V: TRBV2; D: .; J: TRBJ2-1
DNA: TGCGCCAGCAGCCAAGATGGGGCAGGGGCCTATGGCTACACCTTC; CDR3: CASSQDGAGAYGYTF; size: .; V: TRBV4-1; D: .; J: TRBJ1-2
DNA: TGTGCCAGCAGCCAAGAGCTCGCCGGGACTAGCTACGAGCAGTACTTC; CDR3: CASSQELAGTSYEQYF; size: .; V: TRBV4-2; D: TRBD2; J: TRBJ2-7
DNA: TGTGCCAGCAGTTCCCGACAGGGAGCTAACTATGGCTACACCTTC; CDR3: CASSSRQGANYGYTF; size: .; V: TRBV6-6; D: TRBD1; J: TRBJ1-2
DNA: TGCAGCTCCTTGGCGGGAGGGGGAGAGACCCAGTACTTC; CDR3: CSSLAGGGETQYF; size: .; V: TRBV29-1; D: TRBD2; J: TRBJ2-5
DNA: TGTGCCAGCAGCTTAATCGGGGGGCGGGCAGATACGCAGTATTTT; CDR3: CASSLIGGRADTQYF; size: .; V: TRBV7-3; D: .; J: TRBJ2-3
DNA: TGCGCCAGCAGCCAAACTAGCGGGACGAACACCGGGGAGCTGTTTTTT; CDR3: CASSQTSGTNTGELFF; size: .; V: TRBV4-1; D: TRBD2; J: TRBJ2-2
DNA: TGTGCCAGCAGTTCGGGACAGGGATTGGGCACTGAAGCTTTCTTT; CDR3: CASSSGQGLGTEAFF; size: .; V: TRBV6-1; D: TRBD1; J: TRBJ1-1
DNA: TGTGCCAGCAGGACGATTGGGGAGGGTGAAAAACTGTTTTTT; CDR3: CASRTIGEGEKLFF; size: few; V: TRBV5-4; D: .; J: TRBJ1-4
DNA: TGTGCCAGCAGCTTAGCAATCCGGGTTGTGGACACTGAAGCTTTCTTT; CDR3: CASSLAIRVVDTEAFF; size: once; V: TRBV7-8; D: .; J: TRBJ1-1
DNA: TGTGCCATCGTTAAGGGACAGGGTAACACTGAAGCTTTCTTT; CDR3: CAIVKGQGNTEAFF; size: .; V: TRBV10-3; D: TRBD1; J: TRBJ1-1
DNA: TGTGCCAGTAGTAAAAGCGAGGGAAACTATGGCTACACCTTC; CDR3: CASSKSEGNYGYTF; size: once; V: TRBV19; D: .; J: TRBJ1-2